The clone carrying this T cell receptor (beta chain) was seen a few times. The sample is drawn from a study of blood T cell repertoires in COVID-19. Study details: PBMCs, B-cell-depleted T cells, or T cells provided the cDNA or gDNA that made up the material.

The CDR3 covers 15 residues. V was shortened by 6 bases and J by 7 bases, with 19 bases between the two germline ends. CDR1 is LNHDA and CDR2 is SQIVND in the germline V gene (reference sequence). The assay was immunoSEQ multiplex PCR, and TCRdb's table has in-frame clones only and misses some. The sample lists 150,000 to 200,000 clones, just over 85% occurring once. The genes are TRBV19 and TRBJ2-1, with TRBD1 as a possible D gene (5 bases). This clonotype was obtained from a man aged 45-60 years with active or convalescent COVID-19. Sequencing used peripheral blood. DNA of the CDR3: TGTGCCAGTAGGAATGTAGGGGCAGTTGGAAATGAGCAGTTCTTC. Encoded protein: CASRNVGAVGNEQFF.